The entry below gives a single T cell receptor (beta chain) sequence along with its context. The data are from a study of blood T cell repertoires in COVID-19. Clones were read by immunoSEQ multiplex PCR, and TCRdb kept only the in-frame ones, dropping some. The sample lists around 160,000 clones, roughly 88% occurring once. V shed 4 bases, J shed 3 bases, and the junction held 6 bases outside the gene matches. The germline V gene has CDR1 SGHRS and CDR2 YFSETQ. CDR3 length: 15 amino acids. This chain uses TRBV5-1 with TRBJ1-2; 10 positions match TRBD1. Input material: peripheral blood. The receptor's source is an older woman with COVID-19, enrolled during active disease. This CDR3 is CASSAGQGGYYGYTF. The CDR3 coding sequence is TGCGCCAGCAGCGCAGGACAGGGGGGGTACTATGGCTACACCTTC.